This record concerns one T cell receptor beta chain sequence. Its antigen is currently unknown. Libraries were prepared by immunoSEQ multiplex PCR; TCRdb keeps only in-frame clonotypes and omits some of them. The sample records about 110,000 clones, less than 90% being singletons. The data were obtained in a study of T cell responses to AZD1222 COVID-19 vaccine. Study-wide results and limits: At study baseline, merely several AZD1222 recipients were seropositive.

The CDR3 runs to 15 residues. Germline V CDR1 and CDR2: MNHEY, SVGAGI. The J segment lost 0 bases and the V segment lost 7 bases, leaving 8 bases of the junction unmatched. The sequence was obtained from an adult in good health. This material consisted of peripheral blood, taken on day 0 of AZD1222 vaccination. V usage is TRBV6-5 and J usage is TRBJ1-2, with 7 bases that match TRBD1. Written as DNA, the CDR3 is TGTGCCAGCACCTGGGACGGGACAGCTAACTATGGCTACACCTTC. As protein: CASTWDGTANYGYTF.